The 4 T cell receptor beta chains presented below share a single source sample, sequenced in a study of vaccination and CD4 T cells after COVID-19. Specified treatment: roughly nine-day PBMC culture with coronavirus spike peptide pools or control peptides (ViraFEST assay). Sequencing of cultured CD4+ T cell DNA used the Oncomine TCR Beta short-read assay. TCRdb re-derived calls from the PCR reads in MiXCR, one entry per CDR3 protein. Of about 14,000 distinct CDR3 sequences in the sample, roughly 60% were seen once. No antigen is known for these receptors. Sequencing was carried out using CD4+ T cells from blood, cultured in vitro. The source of these receptors is a human donor who had recovered from COVID-19.

This clonotype was seen a handful of times. The chain uses TRBV7-2 and TRBJ2-1; 11 nucleotides match TRBD2. The J segment lost 7 bases and the V segment lost 5 bases, leaving 7 bases of the junction unmatched. There are 15 residues in the CDR3. Per the germline V gene, CDR1 is SGHTA and CDR2 is FQGNSA. The CDR3 region has the DNA TGTGCCAGCAGCAGAGGGACTAGCGGACGTAATGAGCAGTTCTTC. Amino acids: CASSRGTSGRNEQFF.

This sequence joins TRBV6-6 and TRBJ2-2; the D gene could be TRBD1 or TRBD2 (6 bases each). In germline, CDR1 is MNHNY, CDR2 SVGAGI (reference sequence). Between the trimmed V and J ends, which lost 6 bases and 0 bases, there was a span of 8 bases. The CDR3 runs 14 residues. The CDR3 here is CASRRDTNTGELFF. The CDR3 DNA sequence: TGTGCCAGCAGGCGGGACACGAACACCGGGGAGCTGTTTTTT.

The chain links TRBV7-8 to TRBJ1-5; D may be TRBD1 (5 bases). The length of the CDR3 is 13 residues. V dropped 7 bases and J dropped 4 bases, with 11 bases sitting between them. Per germline, CDR1 SGHVS and CDR2 FQNEAQ. The CDR3 loop reads CASTDEGNQPQHF. For the CDR3, the DNA is TGTGCCAGCACCGATGAGGGGAATCAGCCCCAGCATTTT.

This rearrangement joins TRBV7-2 to TRBJ1-2, with D unclear. The CDR3 runs to 14 residues. V lost 1 base to trimming and J lost 1 base, with 7 bases between them. The germline V gene encodes CDR1 SGHTA and CDR2 FQGNSA. CDR3 in amino acids: CASSLDSNNYGYTF. The CDR3 nucleotides read TGTGCCAGCAGCTTAGACAGTAATAACTATGGCTACACCTTC.